This paragraph covers one TCR beta chain sequence. No antigen is known for it. Each CDR3 protein is one row after TCRdb ran MiXCR on the reads. The data contain approximately 110,000 distinct CDR3 sequences, over 25% of them singletons. The sample comes from a study of T cell repertoires in cytomegalovirus infection. Study summary: CMV infection plus the matching HLA type was flagged by public TCR beta signatures.

Findings and caveats of the study: CMV-specific HLA-C-restricted TCR beta clonotypes dominated the ex vivo response. Cumulated frequencies of public TCR beta families served to identify carriers of CMV plus the relevant HLA.

Trimming removed 5 bases from V and 2 bases from J; junction bases left unmatched: 5. The CDR3 contains 15 residues. Germline V gives CDR1 DFQATT, CDR2 SNEGSKA (reference sequence). V and J are TRBV20-1 and TRBJ2-1, with TRBD2 identical over 11 bases. The sequences come from CD8+ T cells from cultured PBMCs, collected from culture after CMV antigen stimulation. The sequence was collected from a human donor in good health (CMV status not recorded). Some clones in this sample may be carry-over from other donors' samples. CDR3 protein: CSAPRLAGPYNEQFF. Here the CDR3 DNA reads TGCAGTGCTCCACGACTAGCGGGGCCCTACAATGAGCAGTTCTTC.